The 2 T cell receptor beta chains reported below all come from one sample, sequenced in a study of monozygotic twins with inflammatory bowel disease (dated by TCRdb to about 2019). The library was obtained by 5' RACE. The data were produced on an Illumina HiSeq 2500. Following TCRdb reprocessing, every CDR3 protein sequence forms one entry, and DNA is not provided. The sample's table covers fewer than 550,000 distinct CDR3 sequences. The top ten constitute 2.4% of the sample. The sample was blood. These receptors all come from a human donor with ulcerative colitis or Crohn's disease, or a healthy co-twin of an affected twin (not recorded which).

The V call is TRBV4-3, the J call TRBJ2-1; TCRdb gives TRBD2 as the D gene, but with no DNA this cannot be confirmed. This CDR3 spans 15 amino acids. Per the germline V gene, CDR1 is LGHNA and CDR2 is YSLEER. The CDR3 sequence is CASSPVGLVSNEQFF.

This chain joins TRBV15 and TRBJ2-7; TCRdb reports TRBD1, a call that lacks DNA to check it against. From germline, CDR1 is LNHNV and CDR2 YYDKDF (reference sequence). CDR3 length: 15 amino acids. CDR3 amino acids: CATSRGRDRPYEQYF.